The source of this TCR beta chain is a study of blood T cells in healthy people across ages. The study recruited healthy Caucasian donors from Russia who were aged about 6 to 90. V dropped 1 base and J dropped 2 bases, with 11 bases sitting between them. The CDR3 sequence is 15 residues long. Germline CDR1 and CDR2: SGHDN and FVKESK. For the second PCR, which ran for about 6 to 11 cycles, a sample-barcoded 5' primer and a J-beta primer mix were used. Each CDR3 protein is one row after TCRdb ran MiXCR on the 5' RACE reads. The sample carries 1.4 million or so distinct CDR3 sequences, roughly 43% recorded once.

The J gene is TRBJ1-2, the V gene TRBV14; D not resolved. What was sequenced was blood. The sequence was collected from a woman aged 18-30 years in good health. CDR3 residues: CASSQVATGNYGYTF. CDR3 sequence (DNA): TGTGCCAGCAGCCAAGTCGCGACGGGGAACTATGGCTACACCTTC.